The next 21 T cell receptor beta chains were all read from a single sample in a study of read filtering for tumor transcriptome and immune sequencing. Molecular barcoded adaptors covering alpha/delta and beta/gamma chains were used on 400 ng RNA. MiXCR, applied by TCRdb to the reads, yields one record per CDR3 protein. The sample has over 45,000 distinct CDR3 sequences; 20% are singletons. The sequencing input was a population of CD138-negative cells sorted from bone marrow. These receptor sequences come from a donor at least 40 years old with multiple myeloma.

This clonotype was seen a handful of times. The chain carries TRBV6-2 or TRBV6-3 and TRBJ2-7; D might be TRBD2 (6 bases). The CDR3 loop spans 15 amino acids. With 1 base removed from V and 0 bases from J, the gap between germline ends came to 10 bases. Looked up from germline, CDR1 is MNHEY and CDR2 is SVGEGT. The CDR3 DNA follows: TGTGCCAGCAGTTACTTCGCGGGATCCTCCTACGAGCAGTACTTC. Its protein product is CASSYFAGSSYEQYF.

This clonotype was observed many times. CDR3 nucleotides: TGTGCCAGCAGCCCACAACGACTCTCCTACGGGAGCTCCTACGAGCAGTACTTC. It is translated as CASSPQRLSYGSSYEQYF. The chain couples TRBV7-9 to TRBJ2-7, with a tentative D call TRBD2 (6 bases). From germline, CDR1 is SEHNR and CDR2 FQNEAQ (reference sequence). V gave up 5 bases and J gave up 0 bases, with 23 bases separating them. This CDR3 has 18 amino acids.

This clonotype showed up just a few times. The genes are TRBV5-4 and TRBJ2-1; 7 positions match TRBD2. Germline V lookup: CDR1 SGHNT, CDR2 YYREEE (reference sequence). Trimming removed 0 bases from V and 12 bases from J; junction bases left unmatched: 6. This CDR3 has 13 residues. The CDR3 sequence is CASSLETSLVQFF. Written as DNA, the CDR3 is TGTGCCAGCAGCTTGGAGACTAGCTTGGTGCAGTTCTTC.

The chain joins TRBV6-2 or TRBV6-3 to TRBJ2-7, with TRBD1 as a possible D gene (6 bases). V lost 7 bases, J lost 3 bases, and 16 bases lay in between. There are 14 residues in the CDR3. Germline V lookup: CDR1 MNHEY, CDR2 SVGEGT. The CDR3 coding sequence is TGTGCCAGCATCCGCGACACAGGGATCTACGAGCAGTACTTC. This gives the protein CASIRDTGIYEQYF.

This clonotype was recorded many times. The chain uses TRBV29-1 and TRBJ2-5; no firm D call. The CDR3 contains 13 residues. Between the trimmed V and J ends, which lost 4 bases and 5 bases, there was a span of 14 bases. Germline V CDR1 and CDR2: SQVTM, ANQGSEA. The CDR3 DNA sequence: TGCAGCGTTGGGGCATCGGAGTGGGAGACCCAGTACTTC. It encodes CSVGASEWETQYF.

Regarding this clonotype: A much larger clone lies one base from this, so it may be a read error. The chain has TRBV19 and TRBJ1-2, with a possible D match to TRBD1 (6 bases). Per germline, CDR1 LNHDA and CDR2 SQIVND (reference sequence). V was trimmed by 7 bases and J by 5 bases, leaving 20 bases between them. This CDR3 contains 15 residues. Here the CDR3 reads CASTILQGGSYGYTF. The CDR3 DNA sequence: TGTGCCAGTACTATCCTACAGGGAGGGTCGTATGGCTACACCTTC.

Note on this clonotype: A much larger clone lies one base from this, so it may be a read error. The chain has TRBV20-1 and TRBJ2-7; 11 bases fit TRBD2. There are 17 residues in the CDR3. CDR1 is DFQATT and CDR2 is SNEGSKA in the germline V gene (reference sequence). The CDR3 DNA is TGCAGTGCTAGAGAGGTAGCGGGAGGGCCGGGCTCCCACGAGCAGTACTTC. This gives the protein CSAREVAGGPGSHEQYF.

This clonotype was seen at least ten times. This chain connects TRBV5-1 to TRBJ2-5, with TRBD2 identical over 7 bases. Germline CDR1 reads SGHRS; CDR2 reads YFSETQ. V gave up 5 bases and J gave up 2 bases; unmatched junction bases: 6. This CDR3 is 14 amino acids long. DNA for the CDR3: TGCGCCAGCAGGACTAGCTTTATACAAGAGACCCAGTACTTC. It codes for CASRTSFIQETQYF.

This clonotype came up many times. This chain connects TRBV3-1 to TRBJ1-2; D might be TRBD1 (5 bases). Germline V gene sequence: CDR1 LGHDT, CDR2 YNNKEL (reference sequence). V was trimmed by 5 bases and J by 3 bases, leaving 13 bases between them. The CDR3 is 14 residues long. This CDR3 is CASSSAGYDYGYTF. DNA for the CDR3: TGTGCCAGCAGCTCAGCAGGGTACGACTATGGCTACACCTTC.

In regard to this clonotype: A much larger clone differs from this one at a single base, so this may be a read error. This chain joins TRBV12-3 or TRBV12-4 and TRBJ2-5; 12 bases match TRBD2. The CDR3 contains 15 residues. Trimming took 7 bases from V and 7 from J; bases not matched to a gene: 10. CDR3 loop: CASTQLAGGAVTQYF. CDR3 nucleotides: TGTGCCAGCACCCAACTAGCGGGAGGCGCAGTGACCCAGTACTTC.

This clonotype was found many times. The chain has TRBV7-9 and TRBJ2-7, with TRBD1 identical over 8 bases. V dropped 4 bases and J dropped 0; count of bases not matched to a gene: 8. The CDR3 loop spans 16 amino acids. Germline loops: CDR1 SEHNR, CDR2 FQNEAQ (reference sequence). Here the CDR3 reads CASSSSGQGISYEQYF. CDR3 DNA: TGTGCCAGCAGCTCCAGCGGACAGGGAATCTCCTACGAGCAGTACTTC.

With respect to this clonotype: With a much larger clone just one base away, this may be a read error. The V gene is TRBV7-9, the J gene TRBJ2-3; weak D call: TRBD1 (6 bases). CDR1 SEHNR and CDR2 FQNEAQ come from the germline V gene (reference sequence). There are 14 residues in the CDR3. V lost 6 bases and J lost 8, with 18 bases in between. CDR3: CASRIGYRAGTQYF. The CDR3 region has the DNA TGTGCCAGCAGGATAGGTTACAGGGCAGGTACGCAGTATTTT.

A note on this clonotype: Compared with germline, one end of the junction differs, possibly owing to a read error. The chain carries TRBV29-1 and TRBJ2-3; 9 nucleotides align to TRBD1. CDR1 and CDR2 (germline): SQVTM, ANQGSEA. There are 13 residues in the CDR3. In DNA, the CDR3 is TGCGGCGTTAAAGAGACAGGGGGACATACGCAGTATTTT. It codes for CGVKETGGHTQYF.

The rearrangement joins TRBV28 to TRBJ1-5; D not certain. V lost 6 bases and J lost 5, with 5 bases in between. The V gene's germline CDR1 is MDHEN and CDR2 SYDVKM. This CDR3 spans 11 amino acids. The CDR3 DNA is TGTGCCAGCAGAGACGATCAGCCCCAGCATTTT. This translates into CASRDDQPQHF.

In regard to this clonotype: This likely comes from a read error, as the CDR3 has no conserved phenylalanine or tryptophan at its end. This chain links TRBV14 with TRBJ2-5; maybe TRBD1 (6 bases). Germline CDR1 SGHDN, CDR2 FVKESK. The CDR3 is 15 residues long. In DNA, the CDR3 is TGCGCCAGCAGCCAAGCCACAGGGATACAAGAGACCCAGTACATC. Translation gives CASSQATGIQETQYI.

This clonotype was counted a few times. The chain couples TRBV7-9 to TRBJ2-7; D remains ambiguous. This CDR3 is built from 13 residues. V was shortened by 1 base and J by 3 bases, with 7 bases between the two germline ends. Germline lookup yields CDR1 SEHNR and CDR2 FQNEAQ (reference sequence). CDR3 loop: CASSLGANYEQYF. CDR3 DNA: TGTGCCAGCAGCTTAGGCGCGAACTACGAGCAGTACTTC.

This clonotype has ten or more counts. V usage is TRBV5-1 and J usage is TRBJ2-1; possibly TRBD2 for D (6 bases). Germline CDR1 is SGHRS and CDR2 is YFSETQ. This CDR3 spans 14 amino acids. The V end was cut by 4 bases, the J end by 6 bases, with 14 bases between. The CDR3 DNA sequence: TGCGCCAGCAGCCCCGGGACTGGGGCCAATGAGCAGTTCTTC. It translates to CASSPGTGANEQFF.

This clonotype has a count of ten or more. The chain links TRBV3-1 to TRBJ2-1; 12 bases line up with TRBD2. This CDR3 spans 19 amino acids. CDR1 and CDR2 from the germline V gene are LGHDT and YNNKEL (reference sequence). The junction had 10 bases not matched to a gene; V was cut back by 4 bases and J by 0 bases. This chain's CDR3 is CASSPRLAGAKSSYNEQFF. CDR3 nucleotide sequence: TGTGCCAGCAGCCCCCGACTAGCGGGAGCTAAGAGCTCCTACAATGAGCAGTTCTTC.

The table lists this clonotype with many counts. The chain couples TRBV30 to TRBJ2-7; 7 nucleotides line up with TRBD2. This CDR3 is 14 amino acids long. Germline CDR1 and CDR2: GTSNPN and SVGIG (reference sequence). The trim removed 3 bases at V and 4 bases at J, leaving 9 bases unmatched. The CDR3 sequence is CAWSEGLVGYEQYF. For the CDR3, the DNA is TGTGCCTGGAGCGAAGGACTAGTGGGATACGAGCAGTACTTC.

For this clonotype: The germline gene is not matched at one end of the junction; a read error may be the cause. As DNA, the CDR3 is TGTGCCGGCAGCTTAATGGGAACTGAAGCTTTCTTT. It encodes CAGSLMGTEAFF. V and J are TRBV7-8 and TRBJ1-1; D uncertain. The CDR3 is 12 amino acids. CDR1 is SGHVS and CDR2 is FQNEAQ in the germline V gene.

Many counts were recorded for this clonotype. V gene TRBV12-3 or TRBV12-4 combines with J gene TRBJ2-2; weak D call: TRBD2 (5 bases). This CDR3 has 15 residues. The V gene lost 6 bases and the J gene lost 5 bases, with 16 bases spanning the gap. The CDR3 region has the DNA TGTGCCAGCAGCAACGCAGGCAGCGGAACCGGGGAGCTGTTTTTT. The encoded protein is CASSNAGSGTGELFF.